The clone carrying this T cell receptor beta chain was seen at least ten times. No antigen is known for it. The CDR3 runs 14 residues. CDR1 is MNHEY and CDR2 is SVGAGI in the germline V gene. V shed 1 base and J shed 5 bases, with 9 bases lying between them. This sample is part of a study of regulatory T cells in long-lasting Graves disease. The study's findings and limits: Persistent Graves' patients possessed reduced TCR diversity relative to recently diagnosed ones. Persistent disease was associated with favored TRBV28 usage and with favored use of TRBJ1-2 and TRBJ2-5. What was studied was peripheral blood only, and not thyroid tissue.

Researchers made TCR beta libraries by using iRepertoire HTBI primers and running Arm-PCR on CDR3 regions. TCRdb re-called the multiplex PCR reads with MiXCR, one entry per CDR3 protein. The sample holds some 470,000 distinct CDR3 sequences, roughly 21% seen once. Time point: persistent/refractory GD, antithyroid drugs over 5 years with positive TRAb. The TCR library was prepared using RNA isolated from PBMCs. Graves' disease diagnosis relied on American Thyroid Association guidelines. The origin of this receptor is a female donor with Graves disease. Sample: peripheral blood mononuclear cells (PBMCs), taken when the disease was refractory, from a patient treated with antithyroid drugs. V and J are TRBV6-5 and TRBJ2-1, with D perhaps TRBD2 (6 bases). The DNA of the CDR3 is TGTGCCAGCAGTTACTTAGGACTAAACAATGAGCAGTTCTTC. The encoded protein is CASSYLGLNNEQFF.